These 24 T cell receptor beta chains were sequenced from one sample in a study of OX40 agonist ivuxolimab in advanced cancers. Assay used: immunoSEQ multiplex PCR; TCRdb lists only in-frame clones, some missing. The sample contains 50,000 to 70,000 clones, about 81% of which appear only once. The specimen was CD4+ or CD8+ T cells sorted from blood, collected in a trial of the OX40 agonist ivuxolimab. The receptors were sampled from an adult with an advanced solid tumor such as melanoma, head and neck, liver or kidney cancer.

V is TRBV6-1 and J is TRBJ1-1; no firm D call. Germline CDR1 is MNHNS and CDR2 is SASEGT. The CDR3 has 13 amino acids. Trimming removed 4 bases from V and 3 bases from J, with 9 bases in between. The CDR3 region has the DNA TGTGCCAGCAGTGGTGAAATTGACACTGAAGCTTTCTTT. As protein: CASSGEIDTEAFF.

The chain is built from TRBV5-3 and TRBJ2-1; possibly TRBD1 for D (5 bases). TRBV5-3 is given ORF status, its function remaining uncertain. There are 13 residues in the CDR3. The ends were cut back, 3 bases at V and 7 bases at J, with 11 bases in the middle. The chain's CDR3 is CARSSKQGNEQFF. In DNA, the CDR3 is TGTGCCAGAAGCTCGAAGCAGGGAAATGAGCAGTTCTTC.

This chain connects TRBV27 to TRBJ1-1, with a weak D call TRBD1 (5 bases). The CDR3 extends over 14 amino acids. CDR1 and CDR2 (germline): MNHEY, SMNVEV (reference sequence). Trimming took 5 bases from V and 10 from J, leaving 20 bases between them. CDR3 loop: CASSQAGTPRGAFF. CDR3 DNA sequence: TGTGCCAGCAGTCAAGCCGGGACCCCGAGGGGAGCTTTCTTT.

The chain uses TRBV7-8 and TRBJ2-2, with TRBD1 identical over 9 bases. From germline, CDR1 is SGHVS and CDR2 FQNEAQ. Germline trimming cut 6 bases from V and 3 bases from J; bases unmatched to any gene: 8. This CDR3 comprises 16 residues. The CDR3 is CASSQPGQGYTGELFF. CDR3 nucleotides: TGTGCCAGCAGTCAACCGGGACAGGGATACACCGGGGAGCTGTTTTTT.

The J gene is TRBJ2-5, the V gene TRBV11-2, with 7 bases matching TRBD1. Germline values: CDR1 SGHAT, CDR2 FQNNGV. J gave up 3 bases and V 4 bases, and 8 bases lay outside the gene matches. CDR3 length equals 15 residues. CDR3 region: CASSSYRGPEETQYF. CDR3 DNA sequence: TGTGCCAGCAGCTCCTACAGGGGCCCCGAAGAGACCCAGTACTTC.

The CDR3 loop is CASRRTVVGQPQHF. CDR3 nucleotides: TGTGCCAGCAGACGGACGGTGGTTGGACAGCCCCAGCATTTT. The chain has TRBV28 and TRBJ1-5; the D is unclear. There are 14 residues in the CDR3. The germline V gene encodes CDR1 MDHEN and CDR2 SYDVKM. V lost 6 bases to trimming and J lost 7 bases, with 16 bases between them.

The V gene is TRBV27, the J gene TRBJ1-3; D is possibly TRBD1 (5 bases). The V end was cut by 8 bases, the J end by 3 bases, with 11 bases between. Germline V gene sequence: CDR1 MNHEY, CDR2 SMNVEV (reference sequence). The CDR3 is 13 residues long. CDR3 nucleotides: TGTGCCAGCCGTACAGGAGGTGGAAACACCATATATTTT. Residues: CASRTGGGNTIYF.

The chain is built from TRBV7-8 and TRBJ2-7; 7 nucleotides line up with TRBD2. CDR3 length equals 15 residues. Germline V gives CDR1 SGHVS, CDR2 FQNEAQ. Trimming cost V 7 bases and J 3 bases; bases outside gene matches: 12. DNA of the CDR3: TGTGCCAGCACCGGCGGGGGTTCGTGGGGCTACGAGCAGTACTTC. It yields the protein CASTGGGSWGYEQYF.

Turning to this clone: The junction differs from germline at one of its ends, possibly a read error. The chain is built from TRBV2 and TRBJ2-7, with a weak D call TRBD1 (5 bases). Germline loops: CDR1 SNHLY, CDR2 FYNNEI. The CDR3 consists of 13 residues. CDR3: CASSDTQGASIFF. CDR3 nucleotides: TGTGCCAGCAGTGATACCCAGGGCGCCTCAATCTTCTTC.

This chain links TRBV5-1 with TRBJ2-3; D is possibly TRBD1 (6 bases). CDR1 is SGHRS and CDR2 is YFSETQ in the germline V gene. V was cut by 2 bases and J by 2 bases, with 15 bases left in between. The CDR3 length is 16 residues. This CDR3 is CASSFSQQGNTDTQYF. For the CDR3, the DNA is TGCGCCAGCAGCTTTTCTCAACAGGGAAACACAGATACGCAGTATTTT.

The genes are TRBV27 and TRBJ2-7, with D perhaps matching TRBD2 (6 bases). Trimming pared 4 bases from V and 4 bases from J, leaving 17 bases between. The germline CDR1 and CDR2 sequences are MNHEY and SMNVEV (reference sequence). The CDR3 has 15 residues. The chain's CDR3 is CASSSTSHLSYEQYF. The CDR3 region has the DNA TGTGCCAGCAGTTCGACTAGTCACCTCTCTTACGAGCAGTACTTC.

The chain uses TRBV4-2 and TRBJ1-1; D gene ambiguous. Germline V lookup: CDR1 LGHNA, CDR2 YNFKEQ. CDR3 length: 16 residues. V shed 0 bases and J shed 3 bases, with 14 bases lying between them. The CDR3 protein is CASSQDLLGRYTEAFF. Here the CDR3 DNA reads TGTGCCAGCAGCCAAGATCTCCTAGGGAGGTACACTGAAGCTTTCTTT.

The chain links TRBV28 to TRBJ1-2; D gene uncertain. CDR1 and CDR2 from the germline V gene are MDHEN and SYDVKM. The CDR3 covers 15 residues. V lost 1 base to trimming and J lost 4 bases, with 13 bases between them. CDR3 in amino acids: CASSLSYLGSYGYTF. In nucleotides, the CDR3 is TGTGCCAGCAGTTTATCCTATCTGGGTAGCTATGGCTACACCTTC.

This sequence joins TRBV12-5 and TRBJ2-1; 8 positions agree with TRBD1. Per the germline V gene, CDR1 is LGHNT and CDR2 is FRNRAP. Trimming cost V 4 bases and J 4 bases; bases outside gene matches: 6. The CDR3 consists of 15 residues. CDR3 coding DNA: TGTGCTAGTGGTTCCCAGGGGGCGGGGTACAATGAGCAGTTCTTC. Encoded protein: CASGSQGAGYNEQFF.

The gene calls are TRBV4-1 and TRBJ1-4; D is ambiguous. Per germline, CDR1 MGHRA and CDR2 YSYEKL. The CDR3 has 14 residues. Deletions cut 0 bases from V and 5 bases from J, with 7 bases between. The CDR3 here is CASSQENGNEKLFF. CDR3 bases: TGCGCCAGCAGCCAAGAAAACGGAAATGAAAAACTGTTTTTT.

CDR3 amino acids: CASSPPGQRSYGYTF. The CDR3 nucleotides are TGTGCCAGCAGCCCTCCGGGACAGAGAAGCTATGGCTACACCTTC. The rearrangement links TRBV28 to TRBJ1-2; 7 bases are shared with TRBD1. The V gene end was trimmed by 6 bases and the J gene end by 4 bases; junction bases not matched to a gene: 11. CDR1 is MDHEN and CDR2 is SYDVKM in the germline V gene. The CDR3 length is 15 residues.

V and J are TRBV11-2 and TRBJ2-5, with D unresolved. In germline, CDR1 is SGHAT, CDR2 FQNNGV. The ends were cut back, 1 base at V and 5 bases at J, with 11 bases in the middle. There are 14 residues in the CDR3. In DNA form, the CDR3 reads TGTGCCAGCAGCTTAGTCCCTCGTTGGGAGACCCAGTACTTC. Its translation is CASSLVPRWETQYF. Combining the CDR3 with reference TRBV11-2 and TRBJ2-5 gives the whole variable domain EAGVAQSPRYKIIEKRQSVAFWCNPISGHATLYWYQQILGQGPKLLIQFQNNGVVDDSQLPKDRFSAERLKGVDSTLKIQPAKLEDSAVYLCASSLVPRWETQYFGPGTRLLVL.

The chain carries TRBV28 and TRBJ2-6, with a weak D call TRBD2 (6 bases). V gave up 4 bases and J gave up 1 base, with 17 bases separating them. The CDR3 consists of 18 residues. CDR1 and CDR2 from the germline V gene are MDHEN and SYDVKM. The CDR3 sequence: CASSSPWRDFSGANVLTF. The DNA of the CDR3 is TGTGCCAGCAGTTCCCCGTGGAGGGATTTTTCTGGGGCCAACGTCCTGACTTTC.

J is TRBJ1-1 and V is TRBV18; 7 bases align to TRBD1. J was trimmed by 4 bases and V by 3 bases; bases with no gene match: 5. Germline V gene sequence: CDR1 KGHSH, CDR2 LQKENI. The CDR3 extends over 14 amino acids. CDR3 DNA sequence: TGTGCCAGCTCACCGAAACAGGGGTCCACTGAAGCTTTCTTT. Amino acid sequence: CASSPKQGSTEAFF.

The chain joins TRBV5-4 to TRBJ1-4; a weak D match, TRBD1 (5 bases). This CDR3 comprises 14 residues. Deletions cut 4 bases from V and 8 bases from J, with 15 bases between. In germline, CDR1 is SGHNT, CDR2 YYREEE (reference sequence). CDR3 protein: CASSPGGTSEKLFF. Written as DNA, the CDR3 is TGTGCCAGCAGCCCCGGGGGGACGTCGGAAAAACTGTTTTTT.

The V and J genes are TRBV11-3 and TRBJ2-1, with D tentatively TRBD2 (7 bases). V was cut by 2 bases and J by 8 bases, with 16 bases left in between. The CDR3 length is 15 residues. Germline lookup yields CDR1 SGHNT and CDR2 YENEEA. Written as DNA, the CDR3 is TGTGCCAGCAGCTTACGAGGGGGGGCGGTATATGAGCAGTTCTTC. It yields the protein CASSLRGGAVYEQFF.

The chain combines TRBV5-4 with TRBJ2-2; 8 nucleotides agree with TRBD2. CDR1 is SGHNT and CDR2 is YYREEE in the germline V gene (reference sequence). V trimming: 5 bases; J trimming: 7 bases; junction bases outside the gene matches: 13. The CDR3 spans 16 residues. CDR3 loop: CASSLGDREGYGELFF. The CDR3 DNA is TGTGCCAGCAGTTTAGGGGACCGGGAGGGTTACGGGGAGCTGTTTTTT. Based on the CDR3 plus reference TRBV5-4 and TRBJ2-2, the full variable domain is ETGVTQSPTHLIKTRGQQVTLRCSSQSGHNTVSWYQQALGQGPQFIFQYYREEENGRGNFPPRFSGLQFPNYSSELNVNALELDDSALYLCASSLGDREGYGELFFGEGSRLTVL.

The chain employs TRBV6-6 and TRBJ2-7, with TRBD1 matching over 9 bases. J lost 1 base, V lost 8 bases, and 3 bases had no gene match. Germline CDR1 and CDR2: MNHNY and SVGAGI (reference sequence). CDR3 length equals 13 residues. CDR3 sequence: CASEGTGSYEQYF. The CDR3 region has the DNA TGTGCCAGCGAGGGGACAGGGTCCTACGAGCAGTACTTC.

The table lists this clone with a count of one. The V gene is TRBV19, the J gene TRBJ1-1; D possibly corresponds to TRBD1 (5 bases). CDR3 length: 14 amino acids. The V end lost 6 bases, the J end lost 4 bases, and 15 bases lay between the germline ends. Per the germline V gene, CDR1 is LNHDA and CDR2 is SQIVND (reference sequence). The CDR3 is CASRGPISGTEAFF. CDR3 nucleotide sequence: TGTGCCAGTAGGGGGCCCATATCGGGCACTGAAGCTTTCTTT.